The 30 T cell receptor beta chains listed next were all sequenced from one sample in a study of blood T cell repertoires in COVID-19. Libraries were prepared by immunoSEQ multiplex PCR; TCRdb keeps only in-frame clonotypes and omits some of them. Among 150,000 or so clones, roughly 88% were seen once, and the ten largest hold roughly 8%. Sequencing used peripheral blood. These receptor sequences come from a woman aged 60-75 years with COVID-19, enrolled during active disease.

The rearrangement uses TRBV5-1 and TRBJ2-3; 9 bases match TRBD1. Germline CDR1 reads SGHRS; CDR2 reads YFSETQ. The CDR3 is made up of 15 amino acids. V trimming: 9 bases; J trimming: 1 base; junction bases outside the gene matches: 9. The CDR3 reads CATRPGQGRTDTQYF. The CDR3 nucleotides are TGCGCCACTCGCCCAGGACAGGGGCGCACAGATACGCAGTATTTT. The variable domain in full, with the rest retrieved from reference TRBV5-1 and TRBJ2-3, is KAGVTQTPRYLIKTRGQQVTLSCSPISGHRSVSWYQQTPGQGLQFLFEYFSETQRNKGNFPGRFSGRQFSNSRSEMNVSTLELGDSALYLCATRPGQGRTDTQYFGPGTRLTVL.

The CDR3 coding sequence is TGTGCCAGCAGCTCACCCGCCGGGTGGCAGAACCAGAACTATGGCTACACCTTC. Translated, it gives CASSSPAGWQNQNYGYTF. V is TRBV7-8 and J is TRBJ1-2, with D uncertain. Germline V gene sequence: CDR1 SGHVS, CDR2 FQNEAQ. V lost 4 bases and J lost 2, with 23 bases in between. This CDR3 contains 18 residues.

The rearrangement links TRBV3-1 (or the pseudogene TRBV3-2) to TRBJ2-3, with 14 nucleotides matching TRBD2. With 4 bases clipped from V and 8 bases from J, the junction kept 11 bases outside the gene matches. From germline, CDR1 is LGHDT and CDR2 YNNKEL (reference sequence). The CDR3 consists of 17 residues. The CDR3 DNA follows: TGTGCCAGCAGCCCGACTAGCGGGGGGGCCGGGTACGTTACGCAGTATTTT. Translation gives CASSPTSGGAGYVTQYF.

This rearrangement joins TRBV5-4 to TRBJ1-2; 7 bases are shared with TRBD1. The germline V gene has CDR1 SGHNT and CDR2 YYREEE (reference sequence). Germline trimming cut 6 bases from V and 8 bases from J; bases unmatched to any gene: 16. The CDR3 runs to 15 residues. This chain's CDR3 is CASTVAGTDLRGYTF. CDR3 DNA sequence: TGTGCCAGCACCGTTGCGGGGACAGATTTGCGCGGCTACACCTTC. Using reference TRBV5-4 and TRBJ1-2 for the parts outside the CDR3, the full variable domain is ETGVTQSPTHLIKTRGQQVTLRCSSQSGHNTVSWYQQALGQGPQFIFQYYREEENGRGNFPPRFSGLQFPNYSSELNVNALELDDSALYLCASTVAGTDLRGYTFGSGTRLTVV.

This clone has a handful of counts. This chain links TRBV7-2 with TRBJ2-7, with TRBD2 matching over 7 bases. Looked up from germline, CDR1 is SGHTA and CDR2 is FQGNSA. V shed 6 bases and J 4 bases; nucleotides not matched to a gene: 12. The CDR3 has 15 amino acids. CDR3 DNA: TGTGCCAGCAGACTCTCCGGGACTACGTTTTACGAGCAGTACTTC. Amino acids: CASRLSGTTFYEQYF. The full variable domain, with the rest looked up from reference TRBV7-2 and TRBJ2-7, is GAGVSQSPSNKVTEKGKDVELRCDPISGHTALYWYRQSLGQGLEFLIYFQGNSAPDKSGLPSDRFSAERTGGSVSTLTIQRTQQEDSAVYLCASRLSGTTFYEQYFGPGTRLTVT.

This chain uses TRBV19 with TRBJ1-3; a possible D gene is TRBD1 (5 bases). This CDR3 has 16 amino acids. Germline V gives CDR1 LNHDA, CDR2 SQIVND (reference sequence). V was trimmed by 5 bases and J by 0 bases, leaving 14 bases between them. CDR3 nucleotides: TGTGCCAGTAGTGTGACAGCAACTTCCTCTGGAAACACCATATATTTT. Translation gives CASSVTATSSGNTIYF.

This clone was seen a handful of times. The CDR3 DNA follows: TGTGCCAGCAGCTTAGGGGCCCCGGCCGGCTACACCTTC. Protein product: CASSLGAPAGYTF. The rearrangement uses TRBV7-9 and TRBJ1-2; D remains unclear. CDR3 length: 13 residues. V lost 1 base and J 8 bases, leaving 11 bases between the germline ends. Germline V CDR1 and CDR2: SEHNR, FQNEAQ (reference sequence). The full variable domain, rest sourced from reference TRBV7-9 and TRBJ1-2, is DTGVSQNPRHKITKRGQNVTFRCDPISEHNRLYWYRQTLGQGPEFLTYFQNEAQLEKSRLLSDRFSAERPKGSFSTLEIQRTEQGDSAMYLCASSLGAPAGYTFGSGTRLTVV.

The gene calls are TRBV5-1 and TRBJ2-7, with 7 bases that match TRBD1. Germline V CDR1 and CDR2: SGHRS, YFSETQ. Losses at the gene ends were 2 bases for V and 0 bases for J; bases not matched to a gene: 5. The CDR3 sequence is 15 residues long. CDR3: CASSLETGFSYEQYF. CDR3 nucleotide sequence: TGCGCCAGCAGCTTAGAGACAGGGTTCTCCTACGAGCAGTACTTC. Drawing the rest from reference TRBV5-1 and TRBJ2-7, the complete variable domain is KAGVTQTPRYLIKTRGQQVTLSCSPISGHRSVSWYQQTPGQGLQFLFEYFSETQRNKGNFPGRFSGRQFSNSRSEMNVSTLELGDSALYLCASSLETGFSYEQYFGPGTRLTVT.

V gene TRBV11-1 combines with J gene TRBJ2-1, with D possibly TRBD1 on 6 matching bases. Trimming cost V 1 base and J 10 bases, with 17 bases left between them. Germline V gene sequence: CDR1 SGHAT, CDR2 FQDESV (reference sequence). The CDR3 extends over 15 amino acids. CDR3 nucleotide sequence: TGTGCCAGCAGCTTAGGCAGGACAGAGGTCTTCGAGCAGTTCTTC. As protein: CASSLGRTEVFEQFF.

J is TRBJ2-7 and V is TRBV5-4, with 9 nucleotides matching TRBD1. The CDR3 is 13 amino acids. Germline CDR1 is SGHNT and CDR2 is YYREEE (reference sequence). J was trimmed by 7 bases and V by 5 bases; bases with no gene match: 7. CDR3 nucleotides: TGTGCCAGCAGTTCCGACAGGGGGGGAGAGCAGTACTTC. This gives the protein CASSSDRGGEQYF.

The J gene is TRBJ1-5, the V gene TRBV18, with 8 bases identical to TRBD1. V lost 0 bases, J lost 5 bases, and 3 bases stayed unmatched. Germline V gene data show CDR1 as KGHSH and CDR2 as LQKENI. The CDR3 extends over 15 amino acids. Here the CDR3 DNA reads TGTGCCAGCTCACCACCCGGACAGGGAGATCAGCCCCAGCATTTT. Translated, it gives CASSPPGQGDQPQHF.

The V call is TRBV30, the J call TRBJ1-2; perhaps TRBD1 as D (5 bases). Trimming cost V 0 bases and J 2 bases, with 16 bases left between them. CDR1 is GTSNPN and CDR2 is SVGIG in the germline V gene (reference sequence). The CDR3 runs 16 residues. CDR3 in DNA: TGTGCCTGGAGTGTACCTCTCAGGGCCGCGAACTATGGCTACACCTTC. Translation gives CAWSVPLRAANYGYTF.

The CDR3 nucleotides read TGTGCCAGTACCCACGCCGGGGGGTGGAACACTGAAGCTTTCTTT. Translated, it gives CASTHAGGWNTEAFF. This chain uses TRBV19 with TRBJ1-1; possible D gene TRBD1, 5 bases. The CDR3 covers 15 residues. V was trimmed by 7 bases and J by 1 base, leaving 16 bases between them. The germline gives CDR1 LNHDA, CDR2 SQIVND (reference sequence). The complete variable domain, with remaining parts taken from reference TRBV19 and TRBJ1-1, reads DGGITQSPKYLFRKEGQNVTLSCEQNLNHDAMYWYRQDPGQGLRLIYYSQIVNDFQKGDIAEGYSVSREKKESFPLTVTSAQKNPTAFYLCASTHAGGWNTEAFFGQGTRLTVV.

This clone was recorded a few times. The chain recombines TRBV6-5 with TRBJ2-5, with TRBD2 identical over 7 bases. Germline V gene lookup returns CDR1 MNHEY and CDR2 SVGAGI. This CDR3 comprises 15 residues. With V trimmed by 0 bases and J by 5 bases, 6 bases remained unmatched. The CDR3 coding sequence is TGTGCCAGCAGTTACTCGTCTAGCGGATACGAGACCCAGTACTTC. This sequence encodes CASSYSSSGYETQYF.

The chain links TRBV25-1 to TRBJ2-1; D unresolved. This CDR3 is built from 11 residues. Germline V lookup: CDR1 MGHDK, CDR2 SYGVNS. This CDR3 reads CAVGFYNEQFF. The CDR3 DNA sequence: TGTGCGGTGGGCTTCTACAATGAGCAGTTCTTC.

The chain combines TRBV2 with TRBJ2-7, with 7 bases identical to TRBD2. J gave up 4 bases and V 3 bases, and 3 bases lay outside the gene matches. Germline CDR1 SNHLY, CDR2 FYNNEI. This CDR3 is built from 13 residues. The CDR3 sequence: CASSERGTYEQYF. CDR3 sequence (DNA): TGTGCCAGCAGTGAGCGGGGGACTTACGAGCAGTACTTC.

V usage is TRBV23-1 and J usage is TRBJ1-3, with D possibly TRBD1 on 6 matching bases. TRBV23-1 is known as an ORF, though its function is uncertain. V was clipped by 3 bases and J by 0 bases, with 18 bases between them. The CDR3 has 18 amino acids. The CDR3 loop reads CASSQETPGHLSGNTIYF. DNA for the CDR3: TGCGCCAGCAGTCAGGAGACGCCGGGACATCTCTCTGGAAACACCATATATTTT.

The rearrangement uses TRBV3-1 (or the pseudogene TRBV3-2) and TRBJ2-3, with TRBD2 matching over 8 bases. The CDR3 loop spans 12 amino acids. Germline loops: CDR1 LGHDT, CDR2 YNNKEL (reference sequence). CDR3 coding DNA: TGTGCTGTCTCGGGGGGGGCAGATACGCAGTATTTT. This encodes CAVSGGADTQYF.

V usage is TRBV13 and J usage is TRBJ1-2; D gene ambiguous. This CDR3 spans 12 amino acids. Deletions cut 2 bases from V and 6 bases from J, with 7 bases between. The germline gives CDR1 PRHDT, CDR2 FYEKMQ (reference sequence). CDR3 DNA: TGTGCCAGCAGCTTACTAGCGGATGGCTACACCTTC. Protein product: CASSLLADGYTF.

CDR3: CASSLGTRYGKLFF. The CDR3 nucleotides are TGTGCCAGCAGCTTGGGGACTAGATATGGAAAACTGTTTTTT. The J gene is TRBJ1-4, the V gene TRBV5-8; the D is unclear. CDR1 is SGHTS, CDR2 YDEGEE, per germline. Trimming removed 0 bases at V and 10 bases at J, with 13 bases between. The CDR3 runs 14 residues.

The gene calls are TRBV5-1 and TRBJ1-4; D is ambiguous. V was trimmed by 0 bases and J by 1 base, leaving 4 bases between them. The CDR3 runs to 14 residues. Germline CDR1 reads SGHRS; CDR2 reads YFSETQ. CDR3 DNA sequence: TGCGCCAGCAGCTTGGCCGGAACTAATGAAAAACTGTTTTTT. Protein: CASSLAGTNEKLFF.

The chain is built from TRBV9 and TRBJ2-1; 8 nucleotides agree with TRBD1. The germline V gene encodes CDR1 SGDLS and CDR2 YYNGEE. The junction had 6 bases not matched to a gene; V was cut back by 3 bases and J by 7 bases. This CDR3 has 14 residues. Here the CDR3 reads CASSARGLLNEQFF. Written as DNA, the CDR3 is TGTGCCAGCAGCGCCAGGGGGCTCTTAAATGAGCAGTTCTTC.

CDR3 residues: CASGQGQGGYTF. The CDR3, as DNA: TGTGCCAGCGGACAGGGACAGGGCGGCTACACCTTC. The chain uses TRBV2 and TRBJ1-2; 9 positions match TRBD1. The ends lost 8 bases at V and 8 bases at J; junction bases unmatched: 6. CDR3 length: 12 amino acids. Germline V gene data show CDR1 as SNHLY and CDR2 as FYNNEI.

V and J are TRBV3-1 (or the pseudogene TRBV3-2) and TRBJ1-4; TRBD1 aligns across 7 bases. The CDR3 runs to 13 residues. V was pared by 8 bases and J by 7 bases, with 7 bases of the junction left unmatched. The germline V gene has CDR1 LGHDT and CDR2 YNNKEL (reference sequence). DNA for the CDR3: TGTGCCAGCGGACAGGAACAGCGTGAAAAACTGTTTTTT. Encoded protein: CASGQEQREKLFF.

V usage is TRBV9 and J usage is TRBJ2-5; D possibly corresponds to TRBD2 (6 bases). The CDR3 is 16 residues long. Germline CDR1 and CDR2: SGDLS and YYNGEE. The ends were cut back, 0 bases at V and 5 bases at J, with 17 bases in the middle. In DNA form, the CDR3 reads TGTGCCAGCAGCGTAGCTACGGGGTGGGGGGAGGAGACCCAGTACTTC. Translated: CASSVATGWGEETQYF.

This clone appeared a single time. The chain is built from TRBV7-3 and TRBJ2-3; TRBD1 might be the D (5 bases). The CDR3 is 15 residues long. Trimming took off 0 bases at V and 0 bases at J, with 7 bases between the two ends. Germline V CDR1 and CDR2: SGHTA, FQGTGA. CDR3: CASSLTGVSTDTQYF. The CDR3 region has the DNA TGTGCCAGCAGCTTAACAGGGGTTAGCACAGATACGCAGTATTTT.

This clone was seen only once. The chain uses TRBV4-3 and TRBJ1-6; 8 bases map to TRBD1. This CDR3 comprises 15 residues. CDR1 is LGHNA, CDR2 YSLEER, per germline. The trim removed 5 bases at V and 5 bases at J, leaving 5 bases unmatched. The CDR3 sequence is CASSIQGADNSPLHF. In DNA form, the CDR3 reads TGCGCCAGCAGCATCCAGGGGGCAGATAATTCACCCCTCCACTTT.

The J gene is TRBJ2-5, the V gene TRBV9, with D unresolved. Trimming pared 0 bases from V and 5 bases from J, leaving 11 bases between. The CDR3 sequence is 14 residues long. Per the germline V gene, CDR1 is SGDLS and CDR2 is YYNGEE. The CDR3 reads CASSVGTEEETQYF. For the CDR3, the DNA is TGTGCCAGCAGCGTAGGTACCGAGGAGGAGACCCAGTACTTC.

The CDR3 is CASSLQGSGNQPQHF. For the CDR3, the DNA is TGTGCCAGCAGTTTACAGGGGTCTGGCAATCAGCCCCAGCATTTT. The chain links TRBV27 to TRBJ1-5, with TRBD1 as a possible D gene (6 bases). Per germline, CDR1 MNHEY and CDR2 SMNVEV (reference sequence). There are 15 residues in the CDR3. Trimming shortened V by 2 bases and J by 2 bases, and 10 bases separated the two germline ends.

This clone was observed a few times. CDR3 coding DNA: TGCGCCAGCAGTGACCCTCCTACAGGGAGGGGCTATGGCTACACCTTC. Encoded protein: CASSDPPTGRGYGYTF. V and J are TRBV10-1 and TRBJ1-2; D might be TRBD1 (6 bases). This CDR3 comprises 16 residues. V lost 3 bases to trimming and J lost 4 bases, with 18 bases between them. Germline values: CDR1 WNHNN, CDR2 SYGVQD (reference sequence).